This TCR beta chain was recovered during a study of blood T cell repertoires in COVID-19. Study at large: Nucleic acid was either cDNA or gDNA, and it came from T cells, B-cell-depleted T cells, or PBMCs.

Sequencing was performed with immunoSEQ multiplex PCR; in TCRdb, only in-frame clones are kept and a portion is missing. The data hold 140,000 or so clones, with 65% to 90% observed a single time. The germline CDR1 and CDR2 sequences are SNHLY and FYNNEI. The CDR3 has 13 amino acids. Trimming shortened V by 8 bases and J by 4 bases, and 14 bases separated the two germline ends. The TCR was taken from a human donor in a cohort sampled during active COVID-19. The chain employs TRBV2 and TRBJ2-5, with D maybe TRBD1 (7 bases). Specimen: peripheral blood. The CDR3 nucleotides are TGTGCCAGCGGGGGGCGGGACAGAGAGACCCAGTACTTC. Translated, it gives CASGGRDRETQYF.